This TCR beta chain is drawn from a study of metastatic and nonmetastatic thyroid tumors. For the study at large: Patients with malignant and benign thyroid disease provided blood and tumor or nodule tissue, whose repertoires were compared. Regarding the study as a whole: Within blood and tumor, benign nodules reportedly had significantly lower TCR beta diversity than malignant thyroid tumors did.

The V segment lost 8 bases and the J segment 5 bases; nucleotides outside the gene matches: 11. The CDR3 covers 14 residues. The germline V gene encodes CDR1 MNHNS and CDR2 SASEGT. The authors' processing: The study took CDR3 differences across clinicopathological groups and made a distant-metastasis classifier for papillary thyroid cancer from them. TCRdb re-called clones via MiXCR from the PCR reads. The authors' filters were not applied to this entry. The sample has 12,000 to 15,000 clones, around 4% seen once. As to this clone: Antigen: not known.

Before thyroid surgery, none of the patients had received any treatment. V usage is TRBV6-1 and J usage is TRBJ1-2; the match to TRBD1 covers 7 bases. Sequences were obtained from tumor tissue. This TCR derives from a female donor with papillary thyroid cancer or a benign thyroid nodule (not recorded which). Some clones in this sample may be carry-over from other donors' samples. CDR3 in amino acids: CASESAQGWYGYTF. The CDR3 bases are TGTGCCAGCGAGTCGGCACAGGGGTGGTATGGCTACACCTTC.